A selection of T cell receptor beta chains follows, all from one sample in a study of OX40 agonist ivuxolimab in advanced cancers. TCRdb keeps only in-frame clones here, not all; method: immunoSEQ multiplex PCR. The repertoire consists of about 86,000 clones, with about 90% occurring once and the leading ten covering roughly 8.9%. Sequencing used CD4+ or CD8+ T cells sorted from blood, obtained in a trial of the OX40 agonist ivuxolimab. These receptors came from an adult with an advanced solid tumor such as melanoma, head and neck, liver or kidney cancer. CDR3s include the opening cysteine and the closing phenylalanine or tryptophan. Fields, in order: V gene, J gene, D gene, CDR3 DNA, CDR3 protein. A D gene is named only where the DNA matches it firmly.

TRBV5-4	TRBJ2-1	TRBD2	TGTGCCAGCAGCTTGTTACTAGCGGGGAGGGACGGTGAGCAGTTCTTC	CASSLLLAGRDGEQFF
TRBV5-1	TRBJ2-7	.	TGCGCCAGCAGCTTGGTACCGCGGGAACTCACCTACGAGCAGTACTTC	CASSLVPRELTYEQYF
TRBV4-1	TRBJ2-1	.	TGCGCCAGCAGCCAAGGAGCTAGCGCGCTTAATGAGCAGTTCTTC	CASSQGASALNEQFF
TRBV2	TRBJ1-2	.	TGTGCCAGCAGTCTGGGGAGAGGGCTCTATGGCTACACCTTC	CASSLGRGLYGYTF
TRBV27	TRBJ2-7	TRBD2	TGTGCCAGCAGTTTAGGGTCTAGCGGGAGTTCCTACGAGCAGTACTTC	CASSLGSSGSSYEQYF
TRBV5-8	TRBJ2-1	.	TGTGCCAGCAGCTTGGGCCAGGGGCAACCTTACATATACAATGAGCAGTTCTTC	CASSLGQGQPYIYNEQFF
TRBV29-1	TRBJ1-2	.	TGCAGCGTTGAAGATGGGGTCGACGCGGCTTTTGGCTACACCTTC	CSVEDGVDAAFGYTF
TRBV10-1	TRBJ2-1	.	TGCGCCAGCAGTGAGGGGAGGGGGTCCTACAATGAGCAGTTCTTC	CASSEGRGSYNEQFF
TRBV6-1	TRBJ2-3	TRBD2	TGTGCCAGCTTCAGCGGGAGCCGCCCAGATACGCAGTATTTT	CASFSGSRPDTQYF
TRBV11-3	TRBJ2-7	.	TGTGCCAGCAGCTTGACAGAGTATGCCTACGAGCAGTACTTC	CASSLTEYAYEQYF
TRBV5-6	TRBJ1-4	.	TGTGCCAGCAGCTTGGGTCAGGGAAGGGATGAAAAACTGTTTTTT	CASSLGQGRDEKLFF